Listed below are T cell receptor beta chains from one sample, sequenced in a study of cytomegalovirus exposure and HLA in healthy donors. Produced via immunoSEQ multiplex PCR; TCRdb's table is partial and in-frame only. The table records under 200,000 clones, 82% of them present only once. The sequencing input was PBMCs. The receptors come from a woman in her forties or fifties in good health and CMV-seronegative. Each CDR3 is given with its conserved first and last residue. Fields, in order: V gene, J gene, CDR3 protein.

TRBV14	TRBJ1-1	CASSPIDWNTEAFF
TRBV6-5	TRBJ2-1	CASSRLTSGNEQFF
TRBV7-8	TRBJ1-1	CASSLRRGSGSEAFF
TRBV28	TRBJ1-1	CASSFIPAAGGAFF
TRBV5-1	TRBJ2-1	CASSAGGVSYNEQFF
TRBV10-3	TRBJ1-4	CAISRQPNEKLFF
TRBV29-1	TRBJ2-1	CSVGSIAGGLNEQFF
TRBV6-4	TRBJ1-2	CARPGGSETNYGYTF
TRBV28	TRBJ1-5	CASKPDRAGNQPQHF
TRBV6-6	TRBJ2-7	CASKAGLGPFYEQYF
TRBV11-2	TRBJ2-7	CASSLFRSYEQYF
TRBV5-1	TRBJ2-3	CASSLGTGGATDTQYF
TRBV27	TRBJ2-5	CASNPRAGGGETQYF
TRBV2	TRBJ1-5	CASSELTGGMFSNQPQHF
TRBV5-1	TRBJ2-3	CASKLAGTSTDTQYF
TRBV6-5	TRBJ1-4	CASSRQGRGNEKLFF
TRBV28	TRBJ1-5	CASSPVHYSNQPQHF
TRBV28	TRBJ2-2	CASSMGLAGGNTGELFF
TRBV6-4	TRBJ1-1	CASSGEENTEAFF
TRBV20-1	TRBJ1-4	CSAPWGELFF
TRBV6-4	TRBJ1-5	CASSKYSNQPQHF
TRBV4-2	TRBJ2-3	CASSQASGGTDTQYF
TRBV11-1	TRBJ2-7	CASSLGTSGSFYEQYF
TRBV10-3	TRBJ2-3	CAISGRRTSGTDTQYF
TRBV19	TRBJ1-3	CASSPRDSGSGNTIYF
TRBV11-2	TRBJ2-1	CASSPRSEDYHEQFF
TRBV4-1	TRBJ2-1	CASSQLRYNEQFF
TRBV29-1	TRBJ2-3	CSVTPLRGTDTQYF
TRBV5-4	TRBJ1-2	CASSGGEAGRYYGYTF
TRBV2	TRBJ2-5	CASTYRDIVQETQYF
TRBV5-1	TRBJ2-3	CASSPQSSGRINTQYF
TRBV18	TRBJ2-1	CASSPPFSNEQFF
TRBV2	TRBJ2-3	CASSEGQTSTDTQYF
TRBV6-5	TRBJ2-7	CASSYRVGIYEQYF
TRBV5-1	TRBJ2-1	CASNMGTSGTLSSYNEQFF
TRBV27	TRBJ1-2	CASSPNEGSWGYTF
TRBV6-6	TRBJ1-1	CASIIGTPVTEAFF
TRBV20-1	TRBJ2-3	CSASRGDTQYF
TRBV6-1	TRBJ2-7	CASSAPSGRFYEQYF
TRBV7-3	TRBJ2-1	CASSPSSYNEQFF
TRBV5-4	TRBJ2-1	CASSLSGSPGNEQFF
TRBV15	TRBJ2-7	CATSSRGVTYEQYF
TRBV5-1	TRBJ1-4	CASSTGAQGGRSEKLFF
TRBV4-2	TRBJ2-3	CASSHYSGQSTSTDTQYF
TRBV28	TRBJ2-7	CASTQGVVGYEQYF
TRBV19	TRBJ2-5	CASPRGRRETQYF
TRBV27	TRBJ1-2	CASSIRTGGTNGYTF
TRBV28	TRBJ2-7	CASTSTTYEQYF
TRBV7-8	TRBJ2-1	CASSSRPLFGSSYNEQFF
TRBV15	TRBJ2-7	CATSRESGGEQYF
TRBV7-3	TRBJ1-4	CASSLNTNEKLFF
TRBV7-2	TRBJ2-7	CASSISGVSYEQYF
TRBV9	TRBJ2-2	CASSVSGGGELFF
TRBV7-8	TRBJ1-2	CASSPRLGGGQGAYYGYTF
TRBV5-1	TRBJ1-1	CASSLFPTGMVDTEAFF
TRBV19	TRBJ1-1	CASSTSVQNTEAFF
TRBV5-1	TRBJ2-7	CASSRGLEPYEQYF
TRBV7-9	TRBJ2-2	CASSLSLGRGGRTGELFF